The 7 T cell receptor beta chains presented below share a single source sample, sequenced in a study of T cell repertoires in aging, cancer and after chemotherapy. Multiplex touch-down PCR with TRB-A/B primers amplified rearranged V-D-J TRB sequences. Using its own MiXCR run on the multiplex PCR reads, TCRdb lists one record per CDR3 protein. The sample contains 3,500 to 4,500 distinct CDR3 sequences, 20% to 25% of which appear only once. TCR beta rearrangements were amplified from peripheral blood genomic DNA. Specimen: blood. These receptors came from a human donor in good health. The donor label of this sample is uncertain.

In this sample, this clonotype turned up a few times. The chain recombines TRBV12-3 or TRBV12-4 with TRBJ1-2; unclear D gene. V was trimmed by 3 bases and J by 2 bases, leaving 28 bases between them. The CDR3 length is 20 residues. The DNA for the CDR3 is TGTGCCAGCAGTTTTCGGGGTAAGGGAGTTCACCGTCCCACAAACTATGGCTACACCTTC. Translation: CASSFRGKGVHRPTNYGYTF.

In this sample, this clonotype is medium-sized. V usage is TRBV6-5 and J usage is TRBJ2-3, with 13 bases that match TRBD2. V lost 2 bases and J lost 4; bases outside the gene matches: 0. Germline CDR1 is MNHEY and CDR2 is SVGAGI. The CDR3 extends over 15 amino acids. This CDR3 is CASSYTSGGADTQYF. CDR3 coding DNA: TGTGCCAGCAGTTACACTAGCGGGGGGGCAGATACGCAGTATTTT.

This chain links TRBV18 with TRBJ1-3, with D possibly TRBD1 on 5 matching bases. The CDR3 contains 15 residues. Trimming pared 6 bases from V and 2 bases from J, leaving 14 bases between. CDR1 is KGHSH, CDR2 LQKENI, per germline. CDR3 bases: TGTGCCAGCTCCTCCTCGCGGGGCGCTGGAAACACCATATATTTT. This translates into CASSSSRGAGNTIYF.

This clonotype is medium-sized (0.01 to 0.1%). The chain carries TRBV19 and TRBJ2-7, with D unresolved. Germline CDR1 is LNHDA and CDR2 is SQIVND (reference sequence). Trimming removed 0 bases from V and 4 bases from J, with 19 bases in between. CDR3 length: 17 amino acids. The CDR3 coding sequence is TGTGCCAGTAGTATAGACCGAACTGGCCTCAACCCATACGAGCAGTACTTC. It translates to CASSIDRTGLNPYEQYF.

Within the sample, this clonotype is medium-sized (0.01 to 0.1%). The chain has TRBV6-2 or TRBV6-3 and TRBJ1-2; no clear D. Trimming removed 5 bases from V and 8 bases from J, with 9 bases in between. CDR1 is MNHEY and CDR2 is SVGEGT in the germline V gene. This CDR3 spans 11 amino acids. The CDR3 DNA sequence: TGTGCCAGCAGTAGTTCCTCGGGCTACACCTTC. It yields the protein CASSSSSGYTF.

V and J are TRBV24-1 and TRBJ1-3; no reliable D call. V was clipped by 9 bases and J by 4 bases, with 12 bases between them. The germline V gene encodes CDR1 KGHDR and CDR2 SFDVKD. The CDR3 contains 13 residues. CDR3 DNA: TGTGCCACCCAGGACTCGGCAGGAAACACCATATATTTT. Translating it yields CATQDSAGNTIYF.

This clonotype showed up just a few times. The V call is TRBV4-2, the J call TRBJ1-5; D is ambiguous. The ends were cut back, 0 bases at V and 4 bases at J, with 10 bases in the middle. This CDR3 region has 15 residues. Germline V CDR1 and CDR2: LGHNA, YNFKEQ. The CDR3 reads CASSQDDGPNQPQHF. CDR3 sequence (DNA): TGTGCCAGCAGCCAAGACGACGGGCCGAATCAGCCCCAGCATTTT.